The rows below give T cell receptor beta chains drawn from one sample of a study of blood T cell repertoires in COVID-19. Produced via immunoSEQ multiplex PCR; TCRdb's table is partial and in-frame only. Of about 40,000 clones listed, roughly 90% are singletons. The specimen was peripheral blood. Every receptor here comes from a human donor in a cohort sampled during active COVID-19. Each CDR3 is given with its conserved first and last residue. Each record gives: CDR3 DNA, CDR3 protein, clone size, V gene, J gene, D gene. D genes are given only for firm matches. Size tells how often a clone was seen (once, few, many) or the class of an expanded clone, and some rows leave it out.

cdr3_nt: TGTGCCAGCAGTCAGAGACTCAGGGGGCAAGACACTGAAGCTTTCTTT; cdr3_aa: CASSQRLRGQDTEAFF; clone_size: NA; v_call: TRBV28; j_call: TRBJ1-1; d_call: TRBD1
cdr3_nt: TGTGCCAGCAGCTTAGACGGTCCGGGGGGCTATGGCTACACCTTC; cdr3_aa: CASSLDGPGGYGYTF; clone_size: NA; v_call: TRBV11-2; j_call: TRBJ1-2; d_call: NA
cdr3_nt: TGTGCCAGTAGTATGGCGGGGGCCCTGGAGCAGTTCTTC; cdr3_aa: CASSMAGALEQFF; clone_size: once; v_call: TRBV19; j_call: TRBJ2-1; d_call: NA
cdr3_nt: TGTGCCAGCAGCGTAGTAGCTAGCGGCACAGATACGCAGTATTTT; cdr3_aa: CASSVVASGTDTQYF; clone_size: NA; v_call: TRBV9; j_call: TRBJ2-3; d_call: NA
cdr3_nt: TGTGCCAGCAGTTCGGTAGCGGGGGGCGGGGAGACCCAGTACTTC; cdr3_aa: CASSSVAGGGETQYF; clone_size: NA; v_call: TRBV6-5; j_call: TRBJ2-5; d_call: TRBD2
cdr3_nt: TGTGCCAGCAGTTACGGCTCTCTGAACACTGAAGCTTTCTTT; cdr3_aa: CASSYGSLNTEAFF; clone_size: NA; v_call: TRBV6-2/TRBV6-3; j_call: TRBJ1-1; d_call: NA
cdr3_nt: TGCGCCAGCAGTGGGCGGGACAGGGGGCTTGCTTTCTTT; cdr3_aa: CASSGRDRGLAFF; clone_size: once; v_call: TRBV10-2; j_call: TRBJ1-1; d_call: TRBD1
cdr3_nt: TGCGCCAGCAGCCCGGGGACAGGGGTCTACGAGCAGTACTTC; cdr3_aa: CASSPGTGVYEQYF; clone_size: NA; v_call: TRBV5-1; j_call: TRBJ2-7; d_call: TRBD1
cdr3_nt: TGTGCCATCAAGGACAGGGGGAACACTGAAGCTTTCTTT; cdr3_aa: CAIKDRGNTEAFF; clone_size: NA; v_call: TRBV10-3; j_call: TRBJ1-1; d_call: TRBD1
cdr3_nt: TGCGCCAGCAGCCAACCGGGACAGGGTCAGTACGAGCAGTACTTC; cdr3_aa: CASSQPGQGQYEQYF; clone_size: once; v_call: TRBV4-1; j_call: TRBJ2-7; d_call: TRBD1
cdr3_nt: TGTGCCAGCAGCTTGAGGCTGGGCAAGGCGAACACCGGGGAGCTGTTTTTT; cdr3_aa: CASSLRLGKANTGELFF; clone_size: NA; v_call: TRBV5-6; j_call: TRBJ2-2; d_call: NA
cdr3_nt: TGTGCCAGCAGCCAGGACAGGACAGCCAAAAACATTCAGTACTTC; cdr3_aa: CASSQDRTAKNIQYF; clone_size: NA; v_call: TRBV4-2; j_call: TRBJ2-4; d_call: TRBD1
cdr3_nt: TGTGCCACCAGCAGTTGGGGAGGGGACCAAAAAGAGACCCAGTACTTC; cdr3_aa: CATSSWGGDQKETQYF; clone_size: NA; v_call: TRBV15; j_call: TRBJ2-5; d_call: TRBD2
cdr3_nt: TGTGCCAGCAGCGATCAAACCGGGACAGCGGGAAACACCATATATTTT; cdr3_aa: CASSDQTGTAGNTIYF; clone_size: NA; v_call: TRBV9; j_call: TRBJ1-3; d_call: TRBD1
cdr3_nt: TGTGCCACCAGCAGAGAACGGCGGAATGAGCAGTTCTTC; cdr3_aa: CATSRERRNEQFF; clone_size: NA; v_call: TRBV15; j_call: TRBJ2-1; d_call: NA
cdr3_nt: TGTGCCATCAGCGGACAGGGGGTAAAAGCTTTCTTT; cdr3_aa: CAISGQGVKAFF; clone_size: NA; v_call: TRBV10-3; j_call: TRBJ1-1; d_call: TRBD1
cdr3_nt: TGTGCCAGCTCATCGGGACAGGGGACAAGCACAGATACGCAGTATTTT; cdr3_aa: CASSSGQGTSTDTQYF; clone_size: NA; v_call: TRBV18; j_call: TRBJ2-3; d_call: TRBD1
cdr3_nt: TGTGCCTGGAGGGGAAGAGGGACAGGGGGCCAGCCCCAGCATTTT; cdr3_aa: CAWRGRGTGGQPQHF; clone_size: NA; v_call: TRBV30; j_call: TRBJ1-5; d_call: TRBD1
cdr3_nt: TGTGCCAGCAGCTCCCTAAAAGGACAGGGGGGGACTGAAGCTTTCTTT; cdr3_aa: CASSSLKGQGGTEAFF; clone_size: NA; v_call: TRBV7-9; j_call: TRBJ1-1; d_call: TRBD1
cdr3_nt: TGTGCCAGCAGTTTCGGGGGGACTGGGATGGAGCCCCAGCATTTT; cdr3_aa: CASSFGGTGMEPQHF; clone_size: NA; v_call: TRBV27; j_call: TRBJ1-5; d_call: NA
cdr3_nt: TGTGCCAGCAGCCCGGGACAGCCCTACGAGCAGTACTTC; cdr3_aa: CASSPGQPYEQYF; clone_size: NA; v_call: TRBV11-2; j_call: TRBJ2-7; d_call: TRBD1
cdr3_nt: TGTGCCTGGAGTGTCGGCGTGGGAAACAGGGACGAGCAGTACTTC; cdr3_aa: CAWSVGVGNRDEQYF; clone_size: few; v_call: TRBV30; j_call: TRBJ2-7; d_call: NA
cdr3_nt: TGTGCCAGCAGCTTACACGGGTTGGAGACCCAGTACTTC; cdr3_aa: CASSLHGLETQYF; clone_size: NA; v_call: TRBV7-2; j_call: TRBJ2-5; d_call: NA
cdr3_nt: TGTGCCAGCAGGAGGACAGGGATGCCTGAAGCTTTCTTT; cdr3_aa: CASRRTGMPEAFF; clone_size: once; v_call: TRBV5-8; j_call: TRBJ1-1; d_call: TRBD1
cdr3_nt: TGTGCCAGCAGCTTAACAGGGGTCGAGCAGTACTTC; cdr3_aa: CASSLTGVEQYF; clone_size: NA; v_call: TRBV7-9; j_call: TRBJ2-7; d_call: TRBD1
cdr3_nt: TGCGCCAGCAGCCAAGATGGGGACAGGGTCTATGGCTACACCTTC; cdr3_aa: CASSQDGDRVYGYTF; clone_size: NA; v_call: TRBV4-1; j_call: TRBJ1-2; d_call: TRBD1
cdr3_nt: TGTGCCAGCACAGGGGGCGCAGGACAGCCCCAGCATTTT; cdr3_aa: CASTGGAGQPQHF; clone_size: NA; v_call: TRBV12-3/TRBV12-4; j_call: TRBJ1-5; d_call: TRBD1
cdr3_nt: TGTGCCAGCAGGCCCTTGGGGGGAAGTGGCTACACCTTC; cdr3_aa: CASRPLGGSGYTF; clone_size: NA; v_call: TRBV12-3/TRBV12-4; j_call: TRBJ1-2; d_call: NA
cdr3_nt: TGTGCCAGCAGCGACCCGGGTTGGGAGACCCAGTACTTC; cdr3_aa: CASSDPGWETQYF; clone_size: NA; v_call: TRBV11-2; j_call: TRBJ2-5; d_call: NA
cdr3_nt: TGTGCCAGCAGCCAACAGGGGGCTAGCACAGATACGCAGTATTTT; cdr3_aa: CASSQQGASTDTQYF; clone_size: NA; v_call: TRBV3-1/TRBV3-2; j_call: TRBJ2-3; d_call: TRBD1
cdr3_nt: TGTGCCAGCTCACCAGGCGGGGGCGAGGAAGGCACCATATATTTT; cdr3_aa: CASSPGGGEEGTIYF; clone_size: NA; v_call: TRBV18; j_call: TRBJ1-3; d_call: NA
cdr3_nt: TGTGCCAGCAGTGATGCCCTGAGGCGTTCGGGGGGAAACGAGCAGTACTTC; cdr3_aa: CASSDALRRSGGNEQYF; clone_size: NA; v_call: TRBV2; j_call: TRBJ2-7; d_call: TRBD2
cdr3_nt: TGTGCCAGCAGCCAAGAGAGGGTTCGCGGCTACACCTTC; cdr3_aa: CASSQERVRGYTF; clone_size: NA; v_call: TRBV14; j_call: TRBJ1-2; d_call: NA
cdr3_nt: TGTGCCAGCTCAAAGGACGTCGGCCGGAGGGGGGGTAATGAGCAGTTCTTC; cdr3_aa: CASSKDVGRRGGNEQFF; clone_size: NA; v_call: TRBV18; j_call: TRBJ2-1; d_call: NA
cdr3_nt: TGTGCCAGCAGCGTAGCGACAGGGACCAACTATGGCTACACCTTC; cdr3_aa: CASSVATGTNYGYTF; clone_size: NA; v_call: TRBV9; j_call: TRBJ1-2; d_call: TRBD1
cdr3_nt: TGTGCCAGCAGTGAATACGAGACAGTATTTTATGGCTACACCTTC; cdr3_aa: CASSEYETVFYGYTF; clone_size: NA; v_call: TRBV25-1; j_call: TRBJ1-2; d_call: NA
cdr3_nt: TGTGCCAGCAGCCGCCCCCCATCGGGCGAGCAGTACTTC; cdr3_aa: CASSRPPSGEQYF; clone_size: NA; v_call: TRBV12-3/TRBV12-4; j_call: TRBJ2-7; d_call: NA
cdr3_nt: TGTGCCAGCAGCTTAGGTGGGACAGGGACAGACTTC; cdr3_aa: CASSLGGTGTDF; clone_size: NA; v_call: TRBV13; j_call: TRBJ2-5; d_call: TRBD1
cdr3_nt: TGTGCCTGGAGATCTACTAGCGGGGACGAGCAGTACTTC; cdr3_aa: CAWRSTSGDEQYF; clone_size: once; v_call: TRBV30; j_call: TRBJ2-7; d_call: TRBD2
cdr3_nt: TGTGCCAGCAGCCCTTTAACCGCGGGCGAGCAGTACTTC; cdr3_aa: CASSPLTAGEQYF; clone_size: NA; v_call: TRBV12-3/TRBV12-4; j_call: TRBJ2-7; d_call: NA
cdr3_nt: TGTGCCAGCAGCTTAAAAGGCGGGGCAGGGAGCAACTCTGGCTACACCTTC; cdr3_aa: CASSLKGGAGSNSGYTF; clone_size: NA; v_call: TRBV7-3; j_call: TRBJ1-2; d_call: NA
cdr3_nt: TGTGCCAGTAGTATAAGTGGAGACAGGGGCTACGAGCAGTACTTC; cdr3_aa: CASSISGDRGYEQYF; clone_size: NA; v_call: TRBV19; j_call: TRBJ2-7; d_call: TRBD1
cdr3_nt: TGTGCCAGCAGCTTAGGTAGCGGGGGGAGCTACGAGCAGTACTTC; cdr3_aa: CASSLGSGGSYEQYF; clone_size: NA; v_call: TRBV13; j_call: TRBJ2-7; d_call: TRBD2
cdr3_nt: TGTGCCAGCAGCCTACCCCCAGCGGGAGAGCAGTTCTTC; cdr3_aa: CASSLPPAGEQFF; clone_size: NA; v_call: TRBV7-3; j_call: TRBJ2-1; d_call: TRBD2
cdr3_nt: TGTGCCAGCAGGGATGAGGGGGCCCTCTCCTACGAGCAGTACTTC; cdr3_aa: CASRDEGALSYEQYF; clone_size: NA; v_call: TRBV2; j_call: TRBJ2-7; d_call: TRBD1
cdr3_nt: TGTGCCAGCGACAGGGGGTCCTCCACAGATACGCAGTATTTT; cdr3_aa: CASDRGSSTDTQYF; clone_size: once; v_call: TRBV19; j_call: TRBJ2-3; d_call: TRBD1
cdr3_nt: TGCGCCAGCAGCTTGGCGGTTGTGTGGGGGACAGCACCATACAATGAGCAGTTCTTC; cdr3_aa: CASSLAVVWGTAPYNEQFF; clone_size: NA; v_call: TRBV5-1; j_call: TRBJ2-1; d_call: TRBD1
cdr3_nt: TGTGCCAGCAGCCAGACGGACAGGCCCTACGAGCAGTACTTC; cdr3_aa: CASSQTDRPYEQYF; clone_size: NA; v_call: TRBV9; j_call: TRBJ2-7; d_call: TRBD1
cdr3_nt: TGCGCCAGCAGCTTGGGGGACAGGGCTACTAACTATGGCTACACCTTC; cdr3_aa: CASSLGDRATNYGYTF; clone_size: few; v_call: TRBV5-1; j_call: TRBJ1-2; d_call: TRBD1
cdr3_nt: TGTGCCAGCAGGTTGGGACAGGCTCCCAATACGCAGTATTTT; cdr3_aa: CASRLGQAPNTQYF; clone_size: NA; v_call: TRBV7-8; j_call: TRBJ2-3; d_call: TRBD1
cdr3_nt: TGTGCCAGCTTACGGGGGGCCGATGGTGAGCAGTTCTTC; cdr3_aa: CASLRGADGEQFF; clone_size: NA; v_call: TRBV11-2; j_call: TRBJ2-1; d_call: NA
cdr3_nt: TGTGCCTGGAGTCTTCGGACAGGGGAGATCTATGGCTACACCTTC; cdr3_aa: CAWSLRTGEIYGYTF; clone_size: NA; v_call: TRBV30; j_call: TRBJ1-2; d_call: TRBD1
cdr3_nt: TGTGCCAGCAGTGAAGGGCCAGGGGGCTCTGGGGCCAACGTCCTGACTTTC; cdr3_aa: CASSEGPGGSGANVLTF; clone_size: few; v_call: TRBV6-1; j_call: TRBJ2-6; d_call: TRBD1